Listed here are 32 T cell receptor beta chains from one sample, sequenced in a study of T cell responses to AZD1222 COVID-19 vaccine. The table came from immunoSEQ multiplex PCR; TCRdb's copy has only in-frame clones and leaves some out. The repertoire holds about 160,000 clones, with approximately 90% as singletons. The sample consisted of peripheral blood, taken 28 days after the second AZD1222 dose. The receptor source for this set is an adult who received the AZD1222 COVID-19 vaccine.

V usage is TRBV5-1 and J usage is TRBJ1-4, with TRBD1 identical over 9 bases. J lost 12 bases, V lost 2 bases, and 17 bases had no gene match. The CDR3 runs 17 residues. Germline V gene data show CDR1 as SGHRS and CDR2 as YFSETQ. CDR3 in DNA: TGCGCCAGCAGCTTTAACGGGGGACAGGGCGGATCGAGGCAACTGTTTTTT. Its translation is CASSFNGGQGGSRQLFF.

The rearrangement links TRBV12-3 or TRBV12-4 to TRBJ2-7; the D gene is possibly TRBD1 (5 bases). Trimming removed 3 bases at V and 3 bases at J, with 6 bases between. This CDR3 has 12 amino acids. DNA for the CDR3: TGTGCCAGCAGTTTGGGGCACTACGAGCAGTACTTC. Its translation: CASSLGHYEQYF.

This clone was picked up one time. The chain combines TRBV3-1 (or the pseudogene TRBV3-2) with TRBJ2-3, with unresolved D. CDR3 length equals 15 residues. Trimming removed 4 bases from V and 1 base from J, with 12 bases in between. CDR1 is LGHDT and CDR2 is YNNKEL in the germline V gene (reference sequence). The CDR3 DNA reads TGTGCCAGCAGCCCCTCGGGCGGTCGCACAGATACGCAGTATTTT. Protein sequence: CASSPSGGRTDTQYF.

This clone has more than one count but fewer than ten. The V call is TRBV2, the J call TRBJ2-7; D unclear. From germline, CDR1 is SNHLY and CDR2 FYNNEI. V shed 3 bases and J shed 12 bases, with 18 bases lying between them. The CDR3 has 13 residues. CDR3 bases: TGTGCCAGCAGTGACCAAGGACCCGGTAGTGGGTACTTC. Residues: CASSDQGPGSGYF. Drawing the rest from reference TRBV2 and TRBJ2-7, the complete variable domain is EPEVTQTPSHQVTQMGQEVILRCVPISNHLYFYWYRQILGQKVEFLVSFYNNEISEKSEIFDDQFSVERPDGSNFTLKIRSTKLEDSAMYFCASSDQGPGSGYFGPGTRLTVT.

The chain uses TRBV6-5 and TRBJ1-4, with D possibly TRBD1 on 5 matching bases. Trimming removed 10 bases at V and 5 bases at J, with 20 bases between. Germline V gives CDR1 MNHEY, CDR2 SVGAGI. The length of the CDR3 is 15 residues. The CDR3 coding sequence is TGTGCCACCCCATCTTCTGGGGACGGAAATGAAAAACTGTTTTTT. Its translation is CATPSSGDGNEKLFF.

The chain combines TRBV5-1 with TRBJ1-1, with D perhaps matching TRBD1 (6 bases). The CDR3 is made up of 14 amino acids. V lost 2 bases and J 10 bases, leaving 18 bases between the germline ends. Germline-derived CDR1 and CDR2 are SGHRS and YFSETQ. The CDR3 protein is CASSLDQRGRGAFF. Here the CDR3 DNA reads TGCGCCAGCAGCTTAGATCAGCGGGGGCGGGGAGCTTTCTTT.

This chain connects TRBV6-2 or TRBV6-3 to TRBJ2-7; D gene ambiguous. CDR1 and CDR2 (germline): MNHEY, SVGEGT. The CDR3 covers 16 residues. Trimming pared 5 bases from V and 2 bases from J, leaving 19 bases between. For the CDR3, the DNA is TGTGCCAGCAGTACCGAGAACTCTCCGGCTGCCTACGAGCAGTACTTC. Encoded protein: CASSTENSPAAYEQYF.

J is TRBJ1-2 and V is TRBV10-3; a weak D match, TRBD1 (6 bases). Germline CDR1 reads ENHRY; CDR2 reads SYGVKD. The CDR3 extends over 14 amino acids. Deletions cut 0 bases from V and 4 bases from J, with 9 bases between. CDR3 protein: CAISESRDTYGYTF. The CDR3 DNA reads TGTGCCATCAGTGAGTCTAGGGACACCTATGGCTACACCTTC.

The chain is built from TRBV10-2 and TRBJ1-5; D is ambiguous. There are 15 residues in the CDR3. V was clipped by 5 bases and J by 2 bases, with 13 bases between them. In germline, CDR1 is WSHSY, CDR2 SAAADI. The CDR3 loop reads CASSPTGWRNQPQHF. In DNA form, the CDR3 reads TGCGCCAGCAGTCCGACTGGATGGCGCAATCAGCCCCAGCATTTT.

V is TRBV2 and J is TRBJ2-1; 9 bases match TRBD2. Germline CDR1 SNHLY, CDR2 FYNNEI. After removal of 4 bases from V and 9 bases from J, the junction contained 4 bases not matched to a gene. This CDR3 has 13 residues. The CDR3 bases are TGTGCCAGCAGTGTTAATAGCGGGGGTGAGCAGTTCTTC. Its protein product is CASSVNSGGEQFF.

CDR3 DNA sequence: TGTGCCACCAGTGATCCTACAGGGTCCGGAGATACGCAGTATTTT. Protein sequence: CATSDPTGSGDTQYF. The V gene is TRBV24-1, the J gene TRBJ2-3; a possible D gene is TRBD1 (6 bases). The germline gives CDR1 KGHDR, CDR2 SFDVKD. V was trimmed by 3 bases and J by 5 bases, leaving 14 bases between them. This CDR3 is 15 amino acids long.

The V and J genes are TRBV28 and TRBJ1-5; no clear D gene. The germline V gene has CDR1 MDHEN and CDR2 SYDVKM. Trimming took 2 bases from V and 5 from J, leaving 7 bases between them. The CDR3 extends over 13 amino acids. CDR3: CASSLRYDQPQHF. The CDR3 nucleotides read TGTGCCAGCAGTTTACGCTATGATCAGCCCCAGCATTTT.

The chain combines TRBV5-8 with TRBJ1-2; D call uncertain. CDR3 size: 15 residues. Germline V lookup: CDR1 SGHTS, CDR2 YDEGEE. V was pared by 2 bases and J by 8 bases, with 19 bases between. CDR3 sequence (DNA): TGTGCCAGCAGCTTAGTATCCGGCCATCAGCGGGGCTACACCTTC. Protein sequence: CASSLVSGHQRGYTF.

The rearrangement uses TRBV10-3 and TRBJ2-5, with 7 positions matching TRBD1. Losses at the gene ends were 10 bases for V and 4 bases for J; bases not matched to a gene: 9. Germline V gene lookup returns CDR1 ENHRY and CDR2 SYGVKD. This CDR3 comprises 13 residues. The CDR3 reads CATRQGEGETQYF. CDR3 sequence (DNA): TGTGCCACAAGACAGGGAGAGGGAGAGACCCAGTACTTC.

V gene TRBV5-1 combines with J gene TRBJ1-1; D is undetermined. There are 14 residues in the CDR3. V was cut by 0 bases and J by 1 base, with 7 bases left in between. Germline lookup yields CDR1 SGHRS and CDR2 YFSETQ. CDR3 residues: CASSLGQENTEAFF. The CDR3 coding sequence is TGCGCCAGCAGCTTGGGGCAAGAGAACACTGAAGCTTTCTTT.

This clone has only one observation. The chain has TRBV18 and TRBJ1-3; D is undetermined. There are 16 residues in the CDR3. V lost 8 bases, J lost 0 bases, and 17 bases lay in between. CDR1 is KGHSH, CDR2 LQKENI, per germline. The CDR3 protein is CASTPGSPSSGNTIYF. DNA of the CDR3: TGTGCCAGCACGCCCGGGTCGCCCAGCTCTGGAAACACCATATATTTT.

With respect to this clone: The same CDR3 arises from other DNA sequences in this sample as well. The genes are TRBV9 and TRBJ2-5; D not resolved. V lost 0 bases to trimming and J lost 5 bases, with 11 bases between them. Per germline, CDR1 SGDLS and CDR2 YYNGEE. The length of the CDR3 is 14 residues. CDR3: CASSVGMAGETQYF. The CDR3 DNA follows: TGTGCCAGCAGCGTAGGGATGGCTGGGGAGACCCAGTACTTC.

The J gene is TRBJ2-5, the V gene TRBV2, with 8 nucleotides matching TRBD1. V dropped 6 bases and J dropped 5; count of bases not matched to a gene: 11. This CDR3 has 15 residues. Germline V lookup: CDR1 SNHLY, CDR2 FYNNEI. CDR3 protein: CASSGRGRSRETQYF. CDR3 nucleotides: TGTGCCAGCAGCGGCAGGGGGCGATCGAGGGAGACCCAGTACTTC.

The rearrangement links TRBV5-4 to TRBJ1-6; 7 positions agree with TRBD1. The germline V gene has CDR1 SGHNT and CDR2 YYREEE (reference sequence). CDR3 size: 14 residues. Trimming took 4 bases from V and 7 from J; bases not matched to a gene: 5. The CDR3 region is CASSLDRVNSPLHF. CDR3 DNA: TGTGCCAGCAGCCTCGACAGGGTGAATTCACCCCTCCACTTT.

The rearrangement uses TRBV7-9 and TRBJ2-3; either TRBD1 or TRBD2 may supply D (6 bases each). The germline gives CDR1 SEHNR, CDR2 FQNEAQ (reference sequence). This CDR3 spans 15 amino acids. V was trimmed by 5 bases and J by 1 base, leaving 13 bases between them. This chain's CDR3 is CASSDGGLGTDTQYF. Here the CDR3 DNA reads TGTGCCAGCAGCGATGGGGGGCTTGGCACAGATACGCAGTATTTT. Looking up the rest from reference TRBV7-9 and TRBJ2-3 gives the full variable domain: DTGVSQNPRHKITKRGQNVTFRCDPISEHNRLYWYRQTLGQGPEFLTYFQNEAQLEKSRLLSDRFSAERPKGSFSTLEIQRTEQGDSAMYLCASSDGGLGTDTQYFGPGTRLTVL.

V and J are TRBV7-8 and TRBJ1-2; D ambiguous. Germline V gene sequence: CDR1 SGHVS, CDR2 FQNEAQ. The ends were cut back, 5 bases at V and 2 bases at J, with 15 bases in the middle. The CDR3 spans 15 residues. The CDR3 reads CASSHPGVGNYGYTF. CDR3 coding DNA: TGTGCCAGCAGCCACCCCGGAGTCGGGAACTATGGCTACACCTTC.

The CDR3 protein is CASSGMSGNTIYF. The DNA for the CDR3 is TGTGCCAGCAGCGGGATGTCTGGAAACACCATATATTTT. This chain uses TRBV9 with TRBJ1-3; unclear D gene. The CDR3 has 13 residues. CDR1 and CDR2 from the germline V gene are SGDLS and YYNGEE. V was shortened by 3 bases and J by 1 base, with 5 bases between the two germline ends.

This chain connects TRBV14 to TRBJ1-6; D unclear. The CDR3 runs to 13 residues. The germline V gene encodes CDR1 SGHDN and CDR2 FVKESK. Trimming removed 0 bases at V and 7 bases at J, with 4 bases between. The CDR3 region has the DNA TGTGCCAGCAGCCAAGAATTGAATTCACCCCTCCACTTT. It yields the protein CASSQELNSPLHF.

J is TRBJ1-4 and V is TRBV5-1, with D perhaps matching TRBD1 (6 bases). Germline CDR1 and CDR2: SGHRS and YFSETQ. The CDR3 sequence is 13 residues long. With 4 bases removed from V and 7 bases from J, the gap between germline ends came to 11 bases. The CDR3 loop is CASSRGVGEKLFF. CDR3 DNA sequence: TGCGCCAGCAGCAGGGGGGTTGGTGAAAAACTGTTTTTT.

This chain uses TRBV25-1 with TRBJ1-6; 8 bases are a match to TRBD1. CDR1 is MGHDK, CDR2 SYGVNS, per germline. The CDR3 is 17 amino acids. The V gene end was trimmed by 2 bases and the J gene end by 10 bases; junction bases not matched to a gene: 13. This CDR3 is CASSELSTGALGSPLHF. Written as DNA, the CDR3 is TGTGCCAGCAGTGAACTTTCGACAGGGGCCCTGGGATCACCCCTCCACTTT.

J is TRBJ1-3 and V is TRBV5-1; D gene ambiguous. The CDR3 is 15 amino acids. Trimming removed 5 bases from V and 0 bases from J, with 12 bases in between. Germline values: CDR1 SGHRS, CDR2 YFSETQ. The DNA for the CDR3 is TGCGCCAGCAGTAACCTCGGACTCTCTGGAAACACCATATATTTT. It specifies CASSNLGLSGNTIYF.

The CDR3 DNA reads as TGTGCCAGCAGCTGGGCCTCCTACAATGAGCAGTTCTTC. Residues: CASSWASYNEQFF. V is TRBV11-3 and J is TRBJ2-1; D remains unclear. The CDR3 has 13 residues. V gave up 4 bases and J gave up 0 bases, with 4 bases separating them. CDR1 and CDR2 (germline): SGHNT, YENEEA.

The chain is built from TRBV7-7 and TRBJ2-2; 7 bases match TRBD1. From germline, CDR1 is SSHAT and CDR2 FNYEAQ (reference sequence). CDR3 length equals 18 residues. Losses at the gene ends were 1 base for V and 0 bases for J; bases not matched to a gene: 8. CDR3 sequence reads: CASSLGHRGPANTGELFF. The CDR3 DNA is TGTGCCAGCAGCTTAGGCCACAGGGGTCCCGCGAACACCGGGGAGCTGTTTTTT.

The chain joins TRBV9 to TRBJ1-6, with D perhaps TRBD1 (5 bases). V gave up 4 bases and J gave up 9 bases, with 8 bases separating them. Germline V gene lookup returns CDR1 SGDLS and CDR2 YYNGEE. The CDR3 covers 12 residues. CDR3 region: CASSRGGSPLHF. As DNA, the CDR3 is TGTGCCAGCAGCCGGGGCGGTTCACCCCTCCACTTT.

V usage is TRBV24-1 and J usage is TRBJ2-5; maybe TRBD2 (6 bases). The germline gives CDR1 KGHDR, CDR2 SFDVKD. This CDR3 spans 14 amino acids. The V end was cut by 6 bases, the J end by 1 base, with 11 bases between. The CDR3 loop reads CATSRGRGQETQYF. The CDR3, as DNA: TGTGCCACCAGTCGAGGGCGGGGCCAAGAGACCCAGTACTTC.

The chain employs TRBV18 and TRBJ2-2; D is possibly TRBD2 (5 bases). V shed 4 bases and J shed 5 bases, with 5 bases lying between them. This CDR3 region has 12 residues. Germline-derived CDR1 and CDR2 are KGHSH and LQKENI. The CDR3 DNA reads TGTGCCAGCTCACTAGCGACCGGGGAGCTGTTTTTT. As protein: CASSLATGELFF. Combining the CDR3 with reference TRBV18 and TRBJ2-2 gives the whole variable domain NAGVMQNPRHLVRRRGQEARLRCSPMKGHSHVYWYRQLPEEGLKFMVYLQKENIIDESGMPKERFSAEFPKEGPSILRIQQVVRGDSAAYFCASSLATGELFFGEGSRLTVL.

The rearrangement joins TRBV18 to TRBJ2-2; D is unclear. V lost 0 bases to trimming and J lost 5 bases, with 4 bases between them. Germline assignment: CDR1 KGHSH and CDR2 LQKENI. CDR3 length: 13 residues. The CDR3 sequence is CASSPPLTGELFF. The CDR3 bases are TGTGCCAGCTCACCACCGTTAACCGGGGAGCTGTTTTTT.